The source of this TCR beta chain is a study of blood T cell repertoires in COVID-19. The overall study: Samples came from the United States, Italy and Spain, spanning acute and convalescent COVID-19. Sample material is recorded as cDNA or gDNA derived from T cells, B-cell-depleted T cells, or PBMCs.

Ages ranged from 18 to 89 years, with residence in about 24 US areas. Assignment of participants to cohorts was predicated upon participant-reported clinical history. Generated by immunoSEQ multiplex PCR, the TCRdb table keeps only in-frame clones and is missing some. The table lists 70,000 to 90,000 clones, 85% to 90% of them singletons. Sample: PBMCs or T cells enriched from blood (not recorded which). This receptor was taken from a woman in her 50s with acute COVID-19.

The CDR3 nucleotides read TGTGCCAGCAGCAAATTAACCCCAGGGGGGACGGACTATGGCTACACCTTC. It yields the protein CASSKLTPGGTDYGYTF. V is TRBV21-1 and J is TRBJ1-2; the D segment call TRBD1 is taken from the table without a DNA check. TRBV21-1 is noted as a pseudogene. This CDR3 has 17 amino acids.